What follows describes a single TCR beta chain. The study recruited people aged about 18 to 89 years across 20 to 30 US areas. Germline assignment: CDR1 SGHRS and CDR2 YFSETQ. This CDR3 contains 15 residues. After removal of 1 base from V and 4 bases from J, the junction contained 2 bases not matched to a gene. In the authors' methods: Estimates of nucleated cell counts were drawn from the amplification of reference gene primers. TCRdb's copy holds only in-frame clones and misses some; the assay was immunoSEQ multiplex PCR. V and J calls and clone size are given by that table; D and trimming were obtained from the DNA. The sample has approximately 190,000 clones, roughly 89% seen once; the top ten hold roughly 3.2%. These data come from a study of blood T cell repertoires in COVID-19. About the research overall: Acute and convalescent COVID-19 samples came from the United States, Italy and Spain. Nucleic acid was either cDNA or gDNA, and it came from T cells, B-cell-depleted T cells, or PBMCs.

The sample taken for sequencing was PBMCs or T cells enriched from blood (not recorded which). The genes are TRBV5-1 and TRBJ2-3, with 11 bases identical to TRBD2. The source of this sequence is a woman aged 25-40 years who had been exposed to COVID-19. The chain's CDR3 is CASSLSSGGADTQYF. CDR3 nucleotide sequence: TGCGCCAGCAGCTTGAGTAGCGGGGGGGCAGATACGCAGTATTTT. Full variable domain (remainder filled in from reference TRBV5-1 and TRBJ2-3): KAGVTQTPRYLIKTRGQQVTLSCSPISGHRSVSWYQQTPGQGLQFLFEYFSETQRNKGNFPGRFSGRQFSNSRSEMNVSTLELGDSALYLCASSLSSGGADTQYFGPGTRLTVL.